The TCR beta chain described here comes from a study of response to subunit inactivated influenza vaccine. Study results and caveats: The authors offered the suggestion that each seasonal influenza vaccination recruits few new T cells.

For this clonotype: Its matching antigen is unknown.

Per germline, CDR1 LGHNA and CDR2 YSLEER. The V end lost 0 bases, the J end lost 7 bases, and 12 bases lay between the germline ends. This CDR3 comprises 15 residues. TCRdb used MiXCR to reprocess the RT-PCR reads, holding one entry per CDR3 protein. The sample holds 250,000 to 350,000 distinct CDR3 sequences, approximately 21% seen once. V gene TRBV4-3 combines with J gene TRBJ2-2; no firm D call. The receptor was isolated from a man in his fifties or sixties who received an inactivated influenza vaccine. The sample consisted of PBMCs from blood, taken less than 22 months after vaccination. CDR3 sequence reads: CASSQDHGTFGELFF. The CDR3 DNA follows: TGCGCCAGCAGCCAAGATCACGGAACATTCGGGGAGCTGTTTTTT.